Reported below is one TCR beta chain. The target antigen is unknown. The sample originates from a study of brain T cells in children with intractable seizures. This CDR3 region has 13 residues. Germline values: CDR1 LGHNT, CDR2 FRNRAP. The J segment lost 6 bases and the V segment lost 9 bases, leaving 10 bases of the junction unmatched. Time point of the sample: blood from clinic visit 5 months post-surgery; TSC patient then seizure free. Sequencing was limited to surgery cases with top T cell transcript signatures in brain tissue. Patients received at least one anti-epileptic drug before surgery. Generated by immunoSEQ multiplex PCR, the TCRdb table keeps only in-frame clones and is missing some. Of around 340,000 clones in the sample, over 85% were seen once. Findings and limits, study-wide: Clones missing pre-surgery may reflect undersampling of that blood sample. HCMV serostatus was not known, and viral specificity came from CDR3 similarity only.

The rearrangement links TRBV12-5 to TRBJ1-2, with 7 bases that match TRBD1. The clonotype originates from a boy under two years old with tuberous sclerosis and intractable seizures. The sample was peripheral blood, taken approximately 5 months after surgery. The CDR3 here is CARNKRGQDGYTF. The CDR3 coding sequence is TGTGCTAGAAACAAAAGGGGGCAGGATGGCTACACCTTC. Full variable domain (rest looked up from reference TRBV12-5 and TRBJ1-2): DARVTQTPRHKVTEMGQEVTMRCQPILGHNTVFWYRQTMMQGLELLAYFRNRAPLDDSGMPKDRFSAEMPDATLATLKIQPSEPRDSAVYFCARNKRGQDGYTFGSGTRLTVV.